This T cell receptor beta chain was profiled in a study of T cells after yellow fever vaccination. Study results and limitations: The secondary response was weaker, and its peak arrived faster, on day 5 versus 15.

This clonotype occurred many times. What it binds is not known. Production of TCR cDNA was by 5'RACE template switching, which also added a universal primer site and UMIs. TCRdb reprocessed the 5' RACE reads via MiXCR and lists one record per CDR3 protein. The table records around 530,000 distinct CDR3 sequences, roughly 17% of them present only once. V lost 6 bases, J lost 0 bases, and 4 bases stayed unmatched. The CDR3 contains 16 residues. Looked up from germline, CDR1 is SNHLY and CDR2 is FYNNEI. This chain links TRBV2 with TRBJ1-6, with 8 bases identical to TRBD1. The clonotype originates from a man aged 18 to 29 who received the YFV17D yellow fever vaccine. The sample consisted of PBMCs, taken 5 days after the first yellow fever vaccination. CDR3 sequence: CASRDRASSYNSPLHF. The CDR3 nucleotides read TGTGCCAGCAGGGACAGGGCCAGCTCCTATAATTCACCCCTCCACTTT.